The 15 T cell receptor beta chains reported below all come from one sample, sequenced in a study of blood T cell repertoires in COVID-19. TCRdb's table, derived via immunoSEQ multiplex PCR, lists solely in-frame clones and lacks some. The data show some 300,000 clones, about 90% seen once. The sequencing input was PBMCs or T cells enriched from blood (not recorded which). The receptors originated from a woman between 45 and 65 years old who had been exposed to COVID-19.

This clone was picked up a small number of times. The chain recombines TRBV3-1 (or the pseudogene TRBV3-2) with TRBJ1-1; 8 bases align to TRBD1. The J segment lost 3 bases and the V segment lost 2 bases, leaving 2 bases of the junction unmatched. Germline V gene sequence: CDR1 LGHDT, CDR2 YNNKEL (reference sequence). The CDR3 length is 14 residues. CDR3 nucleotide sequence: TGTGCCAGCAGCCAAATGACAGGGGACACTGAAGCTTTCTTT. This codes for CASSQMTGDTEAFF.

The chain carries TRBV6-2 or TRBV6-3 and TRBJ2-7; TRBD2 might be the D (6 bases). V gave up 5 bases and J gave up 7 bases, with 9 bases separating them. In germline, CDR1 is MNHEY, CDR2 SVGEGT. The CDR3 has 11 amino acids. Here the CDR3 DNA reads TGTGCCAGCAGTCAGGGACTTGAGCAGTACTTC. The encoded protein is CASSQGLEQYF.

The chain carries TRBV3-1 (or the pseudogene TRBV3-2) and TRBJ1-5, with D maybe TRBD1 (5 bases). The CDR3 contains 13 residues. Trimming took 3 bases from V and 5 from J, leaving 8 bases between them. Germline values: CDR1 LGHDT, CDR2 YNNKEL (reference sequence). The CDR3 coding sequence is TGTGCCAGCAGCCAGCGGGGGGATCAGCCCCAGCATTTT. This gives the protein CASSQRGDQPQHF.

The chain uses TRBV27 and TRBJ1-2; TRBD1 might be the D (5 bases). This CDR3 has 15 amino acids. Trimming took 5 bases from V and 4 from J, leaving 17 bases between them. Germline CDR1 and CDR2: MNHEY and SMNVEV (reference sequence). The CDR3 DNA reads TGTGCCAGCAGTAGAAACCAGGGCTTCGGCTATGGCTACACCTTC. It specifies CASSRNQGFGYGYTF.

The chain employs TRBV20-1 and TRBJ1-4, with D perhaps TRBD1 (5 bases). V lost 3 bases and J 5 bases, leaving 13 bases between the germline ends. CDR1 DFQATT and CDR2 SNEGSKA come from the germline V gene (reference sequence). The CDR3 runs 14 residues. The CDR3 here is CSASGGGINEKLFF. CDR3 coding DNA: TGCAGTGCTAGTGGGGGGGGTATAAATGAAAAACTGTTTTTT.

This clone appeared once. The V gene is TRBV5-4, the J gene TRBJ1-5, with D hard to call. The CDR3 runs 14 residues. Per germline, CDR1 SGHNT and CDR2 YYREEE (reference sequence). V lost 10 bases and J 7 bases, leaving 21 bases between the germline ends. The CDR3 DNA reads TGTGCCTACAGACGACCCGGGGAAAGACAGCCCCAGCATTTT. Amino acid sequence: CAYRRPGERQPQHF. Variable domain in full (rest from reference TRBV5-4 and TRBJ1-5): ETGVTQSPTHLIKTRGQQVTLRCSSQSGHNTVSWYQQALGQGPQFIFQYYREEENGRGNFPPRFSGLQFPNYSSELNVNALELDDSALYLCAYRRPGERQPQHFGDGTRLSIL.

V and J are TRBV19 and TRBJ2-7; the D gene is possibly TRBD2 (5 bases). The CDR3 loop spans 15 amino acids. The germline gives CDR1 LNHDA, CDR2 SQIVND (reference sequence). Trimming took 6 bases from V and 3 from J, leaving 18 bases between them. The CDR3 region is CASSLRPAVDYEQYF. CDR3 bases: TGTGCCAGTAGCTTAAGACCAGCGGTAGACTACGAGCAGTACTTC.

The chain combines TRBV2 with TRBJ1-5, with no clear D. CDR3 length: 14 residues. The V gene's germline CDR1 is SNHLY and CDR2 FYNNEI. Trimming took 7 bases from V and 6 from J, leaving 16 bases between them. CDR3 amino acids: CASTREGVVQPQHF. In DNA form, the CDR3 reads TGTGCCAGCACCCGGGAAGGCGTGGTTCAGCCCCAGCATTTT.

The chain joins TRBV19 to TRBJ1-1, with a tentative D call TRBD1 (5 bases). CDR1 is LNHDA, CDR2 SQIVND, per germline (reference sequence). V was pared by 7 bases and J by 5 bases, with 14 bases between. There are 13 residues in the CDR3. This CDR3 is CASIGGGWTEAFF. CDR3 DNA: TGTGCCAGTATCGGCGGGGGGTGGACTGAAGCTTTCTTT.

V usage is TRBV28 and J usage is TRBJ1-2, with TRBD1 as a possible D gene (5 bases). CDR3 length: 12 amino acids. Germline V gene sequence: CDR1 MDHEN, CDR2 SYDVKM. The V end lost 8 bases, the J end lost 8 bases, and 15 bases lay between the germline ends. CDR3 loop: CASAQGGWGYTF. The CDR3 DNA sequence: TGTGCCAGCGCCCAGGGAGGATGGGGCTACACCTTC.

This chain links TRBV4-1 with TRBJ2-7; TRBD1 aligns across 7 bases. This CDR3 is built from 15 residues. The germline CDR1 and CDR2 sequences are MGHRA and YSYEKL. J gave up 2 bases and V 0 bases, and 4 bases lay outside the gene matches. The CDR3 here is CASSQDNQGAYEQYF. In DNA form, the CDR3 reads TGCGCCAGCAGCCAAGACAATCAGGGGGCCTACGAGCAGTACTTC.

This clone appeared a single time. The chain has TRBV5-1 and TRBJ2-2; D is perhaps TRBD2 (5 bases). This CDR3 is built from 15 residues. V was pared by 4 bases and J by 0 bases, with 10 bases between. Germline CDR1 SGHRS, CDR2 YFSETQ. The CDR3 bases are TGCGCCAGCAGCAACCCCGGGACGAACACCGGGGAGCTGTTTTTT. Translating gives CASSNPGTNTGELFF.

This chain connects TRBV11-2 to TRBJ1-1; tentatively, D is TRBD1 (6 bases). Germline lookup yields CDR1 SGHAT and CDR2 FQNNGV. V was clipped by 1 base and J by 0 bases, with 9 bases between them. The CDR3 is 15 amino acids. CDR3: CASSLGTELNTEAFF. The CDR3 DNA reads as TGTGCCAGCAGCTTAGGGACAGAACTGAACACTGAAGCTTTCTTT.

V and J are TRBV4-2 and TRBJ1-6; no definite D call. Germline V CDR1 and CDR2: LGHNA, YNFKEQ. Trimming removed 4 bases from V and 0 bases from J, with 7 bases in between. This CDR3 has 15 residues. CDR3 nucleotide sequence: TGTGCCAGCAGCCGAGAGAGCTCCTATAATTCACCCCTCCACTTT. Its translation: CASSRESSYNSPLHF.

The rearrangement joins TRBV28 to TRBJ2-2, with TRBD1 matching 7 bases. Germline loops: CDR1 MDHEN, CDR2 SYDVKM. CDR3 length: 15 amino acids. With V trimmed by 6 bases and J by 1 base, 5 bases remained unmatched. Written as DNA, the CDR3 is TGTGCCAGCAGGTACAGGGGCCTGAACACCGGGGAGCTGTTTTTT. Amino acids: CASRYRGLNTGELFF. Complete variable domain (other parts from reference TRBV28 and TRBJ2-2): DVKVTQSSRYLVKRTGEKVFLECVQDMDHENMFWYRQDPGLGLRLIYFSYDVKMKEKGDIPEGYSVSREKKERFSLILESASTNQTSMYLCASRYRGLNTGELFFGEGSRLTVL.